These 22 T cell receptor beta chains were sequenced from one sample in a study of T cells in localized non-small cell lung cancer. Method: immunoSEQ multiplex PCR; TCRdb's copy keeps in-frame clones and lacks some. The sample holds some 30,000 clones; about four fifths are singletons and the top ten take roughly two fifths. Here the sequenced sample was peripheral blood, taken before any cancer treatment. Source of these receptors: a male donor at least 60 years old with stage II squamous cell lung carcinoma.

V is TRBV18 and J is TRBJ1-2; 9 bases match TRBD1. Looked up from germline, CDR1 is KGHSH and CDR2 is LQKENI. The ends lost 4 bases at V and 12 bases at J; junction bases unmatched: 15. This CDR3 spans 15 amino acids. The CDR3 region has the DNA TGTGCCAGCTCACTTCCCGGGACAGGGACGTCCGGCCACACCTTC. Translation: CASSLPGTGTSGHTF.

This clone was seen only once. The chain uses TRBV2 and TRBJ2-1; 7 bases align to TRBD2. The J segment lost 7 bases and the V segment lost 7 bases, leaving 7 bases of the junction unmatched. The germline V gene encodes CDR1 SNHLY and CDR2 FYNNEI. CDR3 length: 13 amino acids. The chain's CDR3 is CASTREVMNEQFF. As DNA, the CDR3 is TGTGCCAGCACTCGGGAGGTAATGAATGAGCAGTTCTTC.

J is TRBJ2-1 and V is TRBV19, with unresolved D. Germline CDR1 is LNHDA and CDR2 is SQIVND (reference sequence). The CDR3 totals 12 residues. Trimming removed 3 bases from V and 5 bases from J, with 5 bases in between. The DNA of the CDR3 is TGTGCCAGTAGTATTGTAAACAATGAGCAGTTCTTC. Amino acid sequence: CASSIVNNEQFF. Based on the CDR3 plus reference TRBV19 and TRBJ2-1, the full variable domain is DGGITQSPKYLFRKEGQNVTLSCEQNLNHDAMYWYRQDPGQGLRLIYYSQIVNDFQKGDIAEGYSVSREKKESFPLTVTSAQKNPTAFYLCASSIVNNEQFFGPGTRLTVL.

The chain uses TRBV5-1 and TRBJ2-5, with TRBD2 identical over 14 bases. The CDR3 length is 20 residues. After removal of 0 bases from V and 2 bases from J, the junction contained 12 bases not matched to a gene. Per the germline V gene, CDR1 is SGHRS and CDR2 is YFSETQ. CDR3 in amino acids: CASSLELTSGGAITQETQYF. DNA of the CDR3: TGCGCCAGCAGCTTGGAACTGACTAGCGGGGGGGCTATAACTCAAGAGACCCAGTACTTC.

The chain joins TRBV19 to TRBJ2-7; 11 nucleotides match TRBD1. V lost 5 bases to trimming and J lost 0 bases; unmatched junction nucleotides: 3. CDR3 length: 15 residues. Germline CDR1 and CDR2: LNHDA and SQIVND (reference sequence). Written as DNA, the CDR3 is TGTGCCAGTAGTTCGGACAGGGGGCGCTCCTACGAGCAGTACTTC. It codes for CASSSDRGRSYEQYF.

The J gene is TRBJ2-5, the V gene TRBV19; 10 nucleotides match TRBD1. With V trimmed by 4 bases and J by 5 bases, 1 base remained unmatched. Germline V gene lookup returns CDR1 LNHDA and CDR2 SQIVND (reference sequence). CDR3 length equals 13 residues. CDR3 in amino acids: CASSTGQGETQYF. DNA for the CDR3: TGTGCCAGTAGTACGGGACAGGGGGAGACCCAGTACTTC.

The genes are TRBV6-5 and TRBJ2-1, with D possibly TRBD1 on 6 matching bases. This CDR3 is 15 amino acids long. V lost 5 bases and J lost 0, with 11 bases in between. CDR1 is MNHEY, CDR2 SVGAGI, per germline. The CDR3 region is CASSRDRFSYNEQFF. CDR3 nucleotides: TGTGCCAGCAGTCGAGACAGGTTCTCCTACAATGAGCAGTTCTTC.

In its sample, this clone was seen once. The rearrangement joins TRBV28 to TRBJ1-4; D is ambiguous. The CDR3 is made up of 12 amino acids. The germline V and J ends were trimmed by 10 bases and 3 bases, with 9 bases remaining between them. Germline CDR1 is MDHEN and CDR2 is SYDVKM. The DNA of the CDR3 is TGTGCCATCTGGGGTGCTAATGAAAAACTGTTTTTT. It translates to CAIWGANEKLFF.

The table lists this clone with a few counts. The gene calls are TRBV5-4 and TRBJ2-7, with 11 bases aligning to TRBD2. This CDR3 has 13 amino acids. CDR1 and CDR2 (germline): SGHNT, YYREEE (reference sequence). The V gene end was trimmed by 7 bases and the J gene end by 5 bases; junction bases not matched to a gene: 5. The CDR3 protein is CASSGLAGHEQYF. DNA for the CDR3: TGTGCCAGCTCAGGACTAGCGGGCCACGAGCAGTACTTC.

Worth noting for this clone: This sample also contains other DNA sequences that code for the same CDR3. The chain is built from TRBV9 and TRBJ2-7; 9 bases agree with TRBD1. Germline V gene data show CDR1 as SGDLS and CDR2 as YYNGEE. This CDR3 contains 14 residues. V shed 3 bases, J shed 3 bases, and the junction held 4 bases outside the gene matches. Here the CDR3 reads CASSEGQGGYEQYF. The CDR3 nucleotides are TGTGCCAGCAGCGAGGGACAGGGTGGCTACGAGCAGTACTTC.

The chain joins TRBV27 to TRBJ2-2; 7 nucleotides line up with TRBD2. This CDR3 spans 15 amino acids. The germline CDR1 and CDR2 sequences are MNHEY and SMNVEV (reference sequence). Trimming at V came to 0 bases and at J to 7 bases, leaving 5 bases not matched to a gene. The CDR3 DNA reads TGTGCCAGCAGTTTATCCGCGGGGGTTAGCGGGGAGCTGTTTTTT. It specifies CASSLSAGVSGELFF.

The V and J genes are TRBV9 and TRBJ2-3; 13 nucleotides line up with TRBD2. V gave up 4 bases and J gave up 5 bases; unmatched junction bases: 10. Germline values: CDR1 SGDLS, CDR2 YYNGEE. The CDR3 covers 17 residues. Here the CDR3 DNA reads TGTGCCAGCAGCCTAATAGGACTAGCGGGAGAGGAAGATACGCAGTATTTT. It yields the protein CASSLIGLAGEEDTQYF.

Here the CDR3 reads CASSVQTGPNEKLFF. The CDR3 bases are TGTGCCAGCAGCGTTCAGACAGGGCCGAATGAAAAACTGTTTTTT. The chain links TRBV9 to TRBJ1-4, with TRBD1 matching over 7 bases. J lost 5 bases, V lost 2 bases, and 6 bases had no gene match. The CDR3 is 15 amino acids. From germline, CDR1 is SGDLS and CDR2 YYNGEE.

The chain is built from TRBV13 and TRBJ2-6; D is unresolved. Germline-derived CDR1 and CDR2 are PRHDT and FYEKMQ (reference sequence). This CDR3 is built from 14 residues. Trimming pared 1 base from V and 3 bases from J, leaving 4 bases between. CDR3 in amino acids: CASSLESGANVLTF. As DNA, the CDR3 is TGTGCCAGCAGCTTAGAAAGTGGGGCCAACGTCCTGACTTTC.

The chain recombines TRBV7-2 with TRBJ2-1; D is unclear. Germline lookup yields CDR1 SGHTA and CDR2 FQGNSA. Trimming removed 1 base at V and 12 bases at J, with 10 bases between. This CDR3 is built from 12 residues. The CDR3 sequence is CASSLDRVWQFF. CDR3 sequence (DNA): TGTGCCAGCAGCTTAGACCGAGTGTGGCAGTTCTTC.

The DNA for the CDR3 is TGTGCCCGGGATCAGACAGGGGGCAGCTCACCCCTCCACTTT. It translates to CARDQTGGSSPLHF. The rearrangement uses TRBV30 and TRBJ1-6, with 10 bases aligning to TRBD1. Looked up from germline, CDR1 is GTSNPN and CDR2 is SVGIG (reference sequence). Losses at the gene ends were 8 bases for V and 10 bases for J; bases not matched to a gene: 11. The CDR3 has 14 residues.

This clone was detected only once. The V gene is TRBV4-3, the J gene TRBJ2-2; D might be TRBD2 (6 bases). The CDR3 is made up of 19 amino acids. Trimming stripped 3 bases from V and 8 bases from J, with 28 bases between. Germline-derived CDR1 and CDR2 are LGHNA and YSLEER. CDR3 loop: CASSHQQGIRDSLMGELFF. For the CDR3, the DNA is TGCGCCAGCAGCCACCAGCAGGGCATACGGGACTCTTTGATGGGGGAGCTGTTTTTT.

The chain joins TRBV21-1 to TRBJ2-1; the table's D call of TRBD2 was not tested on the DNA. TRBV21-1 is noted as a pseudogene. CDR3 length: 19 residues. The CDR3 bases are TGTGCCAGCAGCAAAGGGGGGACTAGCGGGAGGAGGGCCTACAATGAGCAGTTCTTC. This codes for CASSKGGTSGRRAYNEQFF.

The sample holds a few counts of this clone. The gene calls are TRBV6-1 and TRBJ1-1; no clear D. V shed 5 bases and J shed 7 bases, with 17 bases lying between them. CDR3 length: 14 residues. Germline V gene lookup returns CDR1 MNHNS and CDR2 SASEGT. CDR3 region: CASSSSGAGSEAFF. Written as DNA, the CDR3 is TGTGCCAGCAGTTCGTCCGGAGCCGGCAGTGAAGCTTTCTTT.

This CDR3 reads CASSSSGTLNEQYF. CDR3 in DNA: TGTGCCAGCAGCTCTTCCGGGACTTTGAACGAGCAGTACTTC. The chain employs TRBV7-9 and TRBJ2-7; TRBD2 might be the D (6 bases). Germline V gene data show CDR1 as SEHNR and CDR2 as FQNEAQ (reference sequence). With 4 bases removed from V and 5 bases from J, the gap between germline ends came to 15 bases. The CDR3 has 14 residues.

The chain employs TRBV19 and TRBJ2-7; D possibly corresponds to TRBD1 (5 bases). The V gene's germline CDR1 is LNHDA and CDR2 SQIVND (reference sequence). The CDR3 has 14 residues. Trimming stripped 2 bases from V and 6 bases from J, with 14 bases between. The CDR3 region has the DNA TGTGCCAGTAGTATAAGTGGGCAGGGCTTCGAGCAGTACTTC. Translation gives CASSISGQGFEQYF.

This chain connects TRBV19 to TRBJ2-6; 8 bases are shared with TRBD1. This CDR3 spans 18 amino acids. CDR1 is LNHDA, CDR2 SQIVND, per germline (reference sequence). With 2 bases clipped from V and 0 bases from J, the junction kept 6 bases outside the gene matches. CDR3 loop: CASSISGGRSSGANVLTF. The DNA for the CDR3 is TGTGCCAGTAGTATATCAGGGGGCCGATCCTCTGGGGCCAACGTCCTGACTTTC.